Below, 30 T cell receptor beta chains from the same sample are listed, as sequenced in a study of control samples from healthy donors and cancer patients. Measured with immunoSEQ multiplex PCR; TCRdb has only the in-frame clones, and not every one. The sample carries under 150,000 clones, roughly 91% recorded once. Sequenced: PBMCs. The receptors come from a man aged 50 to 60 with head and neck cancer.

The table lists this clone with a few counts. V usage is TRBV15 and J usage is TRBJ1-6; D is perhaps TRBD1 (6 bases). Germline CDR1 LNHNV, CDR2 YYDKDF (reference sequence). This CDR3 spans 12 amino acids. Trimming took 6 bases from V and 7 from J, leaving 7 bases between them. The DNA of the CDR3 is TGTGCCACCAGGAGGGGGAATTCACCCCTCCACTTT. Its translation: CATRRGNSPLHF.

This chain links TRBV5-4 with TRBJ1-1; D may be TRBD1 (6 bases). CDR1 SGHNT and CDR2 YYREEE come from the germline V gene (reference sequence). CDR3 length: 16 amino acids. The ends were cut back, 4 bases at V and 6 bases at J, with 22 bases in the middle. CDR3 residues: CASSPPRGSRGAEAFF. DNA of the CDR3: TGTGCCAGCAGCCCACCCAGGGGATCACGAGGCGCTGAAGCTTTCTTT.

The chain is built from TRBV19 and TRBJ2-6; no definite D call. V gave up 7 bases and J gave up 1 base, with 20 bases separating them. The germline CDR1 and CDR2 sequences are LNHDA and SQIVND (reference sequence). This CDR3 spans 18 amino acids. The CDR3 reads CASKASSRYLSGANVLTF. The CDR3 DNA sequence: TGTGCCAGTAAAGCCTCGAGCAGATACCTTTCTGGGGCCAACGTCCTGACTTTC.

The J gene is TRBJ1-3, the V gene TRBV6-6; TRBD1 is a possible D gene (6 bases). V shed 5 bases and J shed 4 bases, with 15 bases lying between them. Germline lookup yields CDR1 MNHNY and CDR2 SVGAGI (reference sequence). This CDR3 is 15 amino acids long. The CDR3 here is CASSLMGAAGNTIYF. DNA for the CDR3: TGTGCCAGCAGTCTCATGGGGGCAGCCGGAAACACCATATATTTT.

The V gene is TRBV10-3, the J gene TRBJ1-1; D may be TRBD1 (5 bases). Trimming pared 5 bases from V and 0 bases from J, leaving 10 bases between. CDR1 and CDR2 (germline): ENHRY, SYGVKD. There are 14 residues in the CDR3. The CDR3: CAISTRDLNTEAFF. The DNA of the CDR3 is TGTGCCATCAGTACCCGGGACCTGAACACTGAAGCTTTCTTT.

This chain joins TRBV7-9 and TRBJ2-7; 7 bases fit TRBD2. J lost 5 bases, V lost 7 bases, and 14 bases had no gene match. Germline V lookup: CDR1 SEHNR, CDR2 FQNEAQ (reference sequence). The CDR3 consists of 15 residues. The chain's CDR3 is CASKNGLVSSDEQYF. The DNA for the CDR3 is TGTGCCAGCAAAAACGGACTAGTGAGTTCGGACGAGCAGTACTTC.

The chain recombines TRBV7-9 with TRBJ2-3, with 10 bases fitting TRBD2. Germline CDR1 is SEHNR and CDR2 is FQNEAQ (reference sequence). CDR3 length equals 16 residues. V gave up 5 bases and J gave up 0 bases; unmatched junction bases: 5. The CDR3 reads CASSTRTSGSTDTQYF. In DNA form, the CDR3 reads TGTGCCAGCAGCACCCGGACTAGCGGTAGCACAGATACGCAGTATTTT.

This chain joins TRBV6-2 or TRBV6-3 and TRBJ1-2; D is ambiguous. Germline V lookup: CDR1 MNHEY, CDR2 SVGEGT. Trimming stripped 2 bases from V and 11 bases from J, with 15 bases between. This CDR3 comprises 13 residues. The CDR3: CASSYGSRTEYTF. The DNA for the CDR3 is TGTGCCAGCAGTTACGGGTCTAGGACCGAGTACACCTTC.

The rearrangement links TRBV6-1 to TRBJ1-2, with D possibly TRBD1 on 6 matching bases. The CDR3 has 16 residues. Germline CDR1 reads MNHNS; CDR2 reads SASEGT. Trimming shortened V by 2 bases and J by 2 bases, and 15 bases separated the two germline ends. CDR3 residues: CASSEFTRGGNYGYTF. CDR3 DNA sequence: TGTGCCAGCAGTGAATTTACCAGGGGTGGGAACTATGGCTACACCTTC.

The rearrangement links TRBV4-1 to TRBJ1-5; possible D gene TRBD1, 6 bases. Trimming took off 3 bases at V and 4 bases at J, with 16 bases between the two ends. This CDR3 is built from 16 residues. Per germline, CDR1 MGHRA and CDR2 YSYEKL. In DNA form, the CDR3 reads TGCGCCAGCAGCCACCCCGCCCGGGGGCGGAATCAGCCCCAGCATTTT. Translation: CASSHPARGRNQPQHF.

The chain joins TRBV9 to TRBJ1-5; no clear D gene. CDR1 and CDR2 (germline): SGDLS, YYNGEE. This CDR3 has 13 residues. Trimming took 2 bases from V and 7 from J, leaving 10 bases between them. In DNA form, the CDR3 reads TGTGCCAGCAGCGTCGGTCTAGGGCAGCCCCAGCATTTT. Encoded protein: CASSVGLGQPQHF.

V is TRBV5-1 and J is TRBJ1-3; no firm D call. CDR3 length: 14 residues. The germline gives CDR1 SGHRS, CDR2 YFSETQ. The ends were cut back, 4 bases at V and 4 bases at J, with 12 bases in the middle. The CDR3 here is CASSPGNQGNTIYF. CDR3 DNA sequence: TGCGCCAGCAGCCCCGGGAATCAGGGAAACACCATATATTTT. Combining the CDR3 with reference TRBV5-1 and TRBJ1-3 gives the whole variable domain KAGVTQTPRYLIKTRGQQVTLSCSPISGHRSVSWYQQTPGQGLQFLFEYFSETQRNKGNFPGRFSGRQFSNSRSEMNVSTLELGDSALYLCASSPGNQGNTIYFGEGSWLTVV.

This chain uses TRBV13 with TRBJ2-7, with D perhaps TRBD2 (6 bases). This CDR3 contains 14 residues. CDR1 is PRHDT and CDR2 is FYEKMQ in the germline V gene (reference sequence). The V and J ends lost 4 bases and 6 bases respectively, with 16 bases between them. In DNA, the CDR3 is TGTGCCAGCAGCTCGGGACGGGGGTTCCGCGAGCAGTACTTC. It is translated as CASSSGRGFREQYF.

V usage is TRBV12-3 or TRBV12-4 and J usage is TRBJ1-5, with D uncertain. The CDR3 consists of 13 residues. Trimming removed 8 bases at V and 0 bases at J, with 8 bases between. CDR3 nucleotide sequence: TGTGCCAGCTCATGGGGTAGCAATCAGCCCCAGCATTTT. Protein product: CASSWGSNQPQHF.

The rearrangement uses TRBV10-3 and TRBJ1-1, with D possibly matching TRBD1 (5 bases). CDR1 and CDR2 from the germline V gene are ENHRY and SYGVKD. V was shortened by 4 bases and J by 7 bases, with 10 bases between the two germline ends. The CDR3 sequence is 12 residues long. The CDR3 reads CAISARDDEAFF. The CDR3 DNA reads TGTGCCATCAGTGCCAGGGACGATGAAGCTTTCTTT.

The V call is TRBV5-1, the J call TRBJ2-5, with D maybe TRBD1 (5 bases). The germline V gene encodes CDR1 SGHRS and CDR2 YFSETQ. V was trimmed by 1 base and J by 3 bases, leaving 7 bases between them. This CDR3 is built from 13 residues. The CDR3 region is CASSLQGEETQYF. The CDR3 coding sequence is TGCGCCAGCAGCTTGCAGGGTGAAGAGACCCAGTACTTC.

The chain has TRBV2 and TRBJ1-2; D gene ambiguous. The length of the CDR3 is 14 residues. Germline V gene sequence: CDR1 SNHLY, CDR2 FYNNEI. The V gene lost 0 bases and the J gene lost 1 base, with 6 bases spanning the gap. The CDR3 DNA reads as TGTGCCAGCAGTGAAGCCGGGATTAACTATGGCTACACCTTC. It yields the protein CASSEAGINYGYTF.

This sequence joins TRBV9 and TRBJ2-3, with 10 bases fitting TRBD2. The CDR3 is 17 residues long. Germline CDR1 SGDLS, CDR2 YYNGEE. V shed 0 bases and J 5 bases; nucleotides not matched to a gene: 9. Written as DNA, the CDR3 is TGTGCCAGCAGCGTAGGAGCGGGGGGGCGGTGGGAAGATACGCAGTATTTT. Translating gives CASSVGAGGRWEDTQYF.

The V call is TRBV29-1, the J call TRBJ1-2; D is unclear. The CDR3 runs 13 residues. Trimming cost V 4 bases and J 4 bases, with 13 bases left between them. Germline values: CDR1 SQVTM, CDR2 ANQGSEA. This CDR3 is CSVGEGGRYGYTF. In DNA, the CDR3 is TGCAGCGTTGGAGAAGGCGGACGCTATGGCTACACCTTC.

V is TRBV28 and J is TRBJ2-1; 7 nucleotides align to TRBD1. There are 13 residues in the CDR3. Trimming at V came to 5 bases and at J to 10 bases, leaving 8 bases not matched to a gene. Germline V gene sequence: CDR1 MDHEN, CDR2 SYDVKM. CDR3 region: CASSTTGVREQFF. DNA for the CDR3: TGTGCCAGCAGTACTACAGGGGTAAGGGAGCAGTTCTTC.

This chain connects TRBV25-1 to TRBJ2-2, with 8 bases identical to TRBD1. Germline assignment: CDR1 MGHDK and CDR2 SYGVNS. This CDR3 is 17 amino acids long. Trimming took 3 bases from V and 1 from J; bases not matched to a gene: 7. CDR3 loop: CASSDSLGTGNTGELFF. CDR3 nucleotides: TGTGCCAGCAGTGATTCCCTCGGGACAGGGAACACCGGGGAGCTGTTTTTT.

The V call is TRBV7-2, the J call TRBJ1-1, with 8 nucleotides matching TRBD1. Losses at the gene ends were 3 bases for V and 6 bases for J; bases not matched to a gene: 3. Germline-derived CDR1 and CDR2 are SGHTA and FQGNSA. This CDR3 is built from 13 residues. Here the CDR3 reads CASSLGQAAEAFF. The CDR3 DNA reads TGTGCCAGCAGCTTGGGACAGGCCGCTGAAGCTTTCTTT.

The gene calls are TRBV2 and TRBJ1-5, with 7 bases matching TRBD1. J was trimmed by 10 bases and V by 5 bases; bases with no gene match: 8. Per the germline V gene, CDR1 is SNHLY and CDR2 is FYNNEI. CDR3 length equals 13 residues. This CDR3 reads CASSPGGPKPQHF. The DNA for the CDR3 is TGTGCCAGCAGTCCAGGGGGTCCTAAACCCCAGCATTTT.

V usage is TRBV5-6 and J usage is TRBJ2-5; 7 nucleotides agree with TRBD2. CDR1 is SGHDT, CDR2 YYEEEE, per germline. The CDR3 covers 17 residues. V was clipped by 4 bases and J by 4 bases; unmatched bases: 16. The CDR3, as DNA: TGTGCCAGCAGCCGCACAAAGGCGGGGGACCTTCTAGAGACCCAGTACTTC. Its protein is CASSRTKAGDLLETQYF. Full variable domain (rest looked up from reference TRBV5-6 and TRBJ2-5): DAGVTQSPTHLIKTRGQQVTLRCSPKSGHDTVSWYQQALGQGPQFIFQYYEEEERQRGNFPDRFSGHQFPNYSSELNVNALLLGDSALYLCASSRTKAGDLLETQYFGPGTRLLVL.

The chain recombines TRBV3-1 (or the pseudogene TRBV3-2) with TRBJ1-1; 8 bases are shared with TRBD1. The CDR3 is 16 amino acids. The germline gives CDR1 LGHDT, CDR2 YNNKEL (reference sequence). Germline trimming cut 1 base from V and 1 base from J; bases unmatched to any gene: 5. Here the CDR3 reads CASSQGADRGNTEAFF. CDR3 sequence (DNA): TGTGCCAGCAGCCAAGGAGCTGACAGGGGGAACACTGAAGCTTTCTTT.

The chain uses TRBV5-4 and TRBJ2-2; TRBD2 matches 8 bases. This CDR3 spans 15 amino acids. The J segment lost 4 bases and the V segment lost 2 bases, leaving 4 bases of the junction unmatched. Germline loops: CDR1 SGHNT, CDR2 YYREEE (reference sequence). CDR3 sequence reads: CASSFGGGSTGELFF. DNA of the CDR3: TGTGCCAGCAGCTTCGGCGGGGGGTCCACCGGGGAGCTGTTTTTT.

The rearrangement joins TRBV20-1 to TRBJ2-7; TRBD1 might be the D (5 bases). This CDR3 region has 11 residues. Per germline, CDR1 DFQATT and CDR2 SNEGSKA (reference sequence). The CDR3 DNA is TGCGAAACCCGCAGGGCCTACGAGCAGTACTTC. As protein: CETRRAYEQYF.

The CDR3 loop is CASSLAQGPYEQYF. The DNA of the CDR3 is TGTGCCAGCAGCTTAGCTCAGGGGCCCTACGAGCAGTACTTC. The chain combines TRBV7-2 with TRBJ2-7; perhaps TRBD1 as D (6 bases). CDR3 length: 14 residues. Trimming left V 0 bases short and J 2 bases short, with 8 bases between. Germline V gene sequence: CDR1 SGHTA, CDR2 FQGNSA.

The V and J genes are TRBV7-2 and TRBJ2-7; no clear D. Trimming took 0 bases from V and 7 from J, leaving 1 base between them. This CDR3 spans 10 amino acids. Germline CDR1 is SGHTA and CDR2 is FQGNSA. CDR3 amino acids: CASSLAEQYF. CDR3 in DNA: TGTGCCAGCAGCTTAGCAGAGCAGTACTTC.

This clone was found once. The chain combines TRBV11-2 with TRBJ1-4; no clear D gene. Trimming cost V 0 bases and J 8 bases, with 16 bases left between them. Germline V gene lookup returns CDR1 SGHAT and CDR2 FQNNGV. The CDR3 covers 16 residues. The CDR3 DNA follows: TGTGCCAGCAGCTTAGAGGGCCCGGGGATAAGGGAAAAACTGTTTTTT. Translating gives CASSLEGPGIREKLFF. The whole variable domain, filled in from reference TRBV11-2 and TRBJ1-4, reads EAGVAQSPRYKIIEKRQSVAFWCNPISGHATLYWYQQILGQGPKLLIQFQNNGVVDDSQLPKDRFSAERLKGVDSTLKIQPAKLEDSAVYLCASSLEGPGIREKLFFGSGTQLSVL.